These 9 T cell receptor beta chains came from one sample sequenced in a study of Graves' ophthalmopathy and Graves' hyperthyroidism. CDR3 regions of TCR beta were amplified from RNA transcripts. First-round RT-PCR relied on HTBI primers, and a second-round multiplex PCR came next. TCRdb recomputed calls from the multiplex PCR reads with MiXCR, one row per CDR3 protein. The table lists over 11,000 distinct CDR3 sequences, roughly 50% of them singletons. The sequencing input was peripheral blood. The receptors stem from a woman aged 25 to 45 with Graves' ophthalmopathy.

The chain has TRBV7-2 and TRBJ2-1; D is perhaps TRBD1 (5 bases). Germline-derived CDR1 and CDR2 are SGHTA and FQGNSA. This CDR3 has 15 residues. Trimming pared 5 bases from V and 8 bases from J, leaving 19 bases between. In DNA form, the CDR3 reads TGTGCCAGCAGCATAGTAGCAGGGCCATACTATGAGCAGTTCTTC. It is translated as CASSIVAGPYYEQFF. The full variable domain, rest sourced from reference TRBV7-2 and TRBJ2-1, is GAGVSQSPSNKVTEKGKDVELRCDPISGHTALYWYRQSLGQGLEFLIYFQGNSAPDKSGLPSDRFSAERTGGSVSTLTIQRTQQEDSAVYLCASSIVAGPYYEQFFGPGTRLTVL.

The chain is built from TRBV9 and TRBJ2-5; weak D call: TRBD1 (5 bases). V shed 0 bases and J shed 3 bases, with 9 bases lying between them. Germline V CDR1 and CDR2: SGDLS, YYNGEE. CDR3 size: 14 residues. CDR3 region: CASSVGRVEETQYF. DNA for the CDR3: TGTGCCAGCAGCGTAGGCAGGGTGGAAGAGACCCAGTACTTC.

By sample share, this clonotype is medium-sized. The V call is TRBV6-1, the J call TRBJ2-1; 9 positions agree with TRBD2. Trimming took 5 bases from V and 5 from J; bases not matched to a gene: 10. Germline V gene sequence: CDR1 MNHNS, CDR2 SASEGT. This CDR3 spans 16 amino acids. The CDR3 DNA reads TGTGCCAGCAGTCGTAGCGGGAGCGCCAATCACAATGAGCAGTTCTTC. This encodes CASSRSGSANHNEQFF.

This clonotype has a count of ten or more. V gene TRBV27 combines with J gene TRBJ2-5; possibly TRBD1 or TRBD2 for D (5 bases each). The CDR3 extends over 17 amino acids. Trimming left V 3 bases short and J 4 bases short, with 21 bases between. CDR1 MNHEY and CDR2 SMNVEV come from the germline V gene (reference sequence). In DNA form, the CDR3 reads TGTGCCAGCAGTTTGGGGCCTGTGGGAGAGGGCGGAGAGACCCAGTACTTC. Encoded protein: CASSLGPVGEGGETQYF.

The rearrangement links TRBV12-3 or TRBV12-4 to TRBJ2-7; D is ambiguous. Deletions cut 11 bases from V and 3 bases from J, with 20 bases between. The CDR3 is made up of 14 amino acids. The CDR3 region has the DNA TGTGCCTGCGGTCCACGCGGCACCCTCTACGAGCAGTACGTC. This gives the protein CACGPRGTLYEQYV.

V and J are TRBV5-5 and TRBJ2-7, with D tentatively TRBD2 (6 bases). The CDR3 has 15 residues. The V gene lost 0 bases and the J gene lost 3 bases, with 13 bases spanning the gap. The germline CDR1 and CDR2 sequences are SGHKS and YYEKEE (reference sequence). The CDR3 reads CASSLGPGANYEQYF. The DNA of the CDR3 is TGTGCCAGCAGCTTGGGCCCGGGAGCGAACTACGAGCAGTACTTC.

This clonotype was seen a handful of times. The rearrangement links TRBV6-5 to TRBJ1-3; D remains unclear. The V end was cut by 5 bases, the J end by 7 bases, with 9 bases between. The CDR3 totals 12 residues. Germline values: CDR1 MNHEY, CDR2 SVGAGI. The chain's CDR3 is CASSQPPNTIYF. Written as DNA, the CDR3 is TGTGCCAGCAGTCAACCGCCGAACACCATATATTTT.

The CDR3 region has the DNA TGTGCCAGCAGGACGCGGGAGGTGGCTACAGATACGCAGTATTTT. This sequence encodes CASRTREVATDTQYF. The V call is TRBV2, the J call TRBJ2-3; 8 bases are a match to TRBD2. This CDR3 is built from 15 residues. Germline CDR1 and CDR2: SNHLY and FYNNEI. V was pared by 6 bases and J by 3 bases, with 8 bases of the junction left unmatched.

This clonotype was observed at least ten times. V gene TRBV2 combines with J gene TRBJ2-1; 10 bases match TRBD2. The CDR3 is 15 residues long. V lost 4 bases to trimming and J lost 5 bases; unmatched junction nucleotides: 5. Per germline, CDR1 SNHLY and CDR2 FYNNEI. The CDR3, as DNA: TGTGCCAGCAGTGGGAGCGGGAGGGCCGACAATGAGCAGTTCTTC. Protein product: CASSGSGRADNEQFF.